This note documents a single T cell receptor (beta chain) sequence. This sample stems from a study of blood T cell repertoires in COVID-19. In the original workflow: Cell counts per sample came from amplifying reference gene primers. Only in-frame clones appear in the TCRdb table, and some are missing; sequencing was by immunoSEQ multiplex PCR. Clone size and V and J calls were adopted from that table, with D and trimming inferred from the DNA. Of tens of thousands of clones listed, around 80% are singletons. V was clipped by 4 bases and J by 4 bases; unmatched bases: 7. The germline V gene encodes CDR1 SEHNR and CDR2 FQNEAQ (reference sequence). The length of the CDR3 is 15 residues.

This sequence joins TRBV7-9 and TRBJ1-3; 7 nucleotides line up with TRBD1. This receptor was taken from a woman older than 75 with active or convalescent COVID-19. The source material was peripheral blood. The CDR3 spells CASSSTGNLGNTIYF. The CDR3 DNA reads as TGTGCCAGCAGCTCGACAGGGAATCTCGGAAACACCATATATTTT.